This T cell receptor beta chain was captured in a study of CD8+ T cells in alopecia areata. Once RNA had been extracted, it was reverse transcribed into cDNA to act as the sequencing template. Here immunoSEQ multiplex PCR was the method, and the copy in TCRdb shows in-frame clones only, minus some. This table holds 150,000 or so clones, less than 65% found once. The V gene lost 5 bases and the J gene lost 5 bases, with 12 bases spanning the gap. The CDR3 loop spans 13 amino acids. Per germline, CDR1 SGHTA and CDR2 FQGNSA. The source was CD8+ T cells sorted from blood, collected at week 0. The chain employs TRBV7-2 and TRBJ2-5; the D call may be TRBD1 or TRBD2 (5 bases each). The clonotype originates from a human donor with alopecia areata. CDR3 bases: TGTGCCAGCAGCGAGGGACCGGGGGAGACCCAGTACTTC. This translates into CASSEGPGETQYF.